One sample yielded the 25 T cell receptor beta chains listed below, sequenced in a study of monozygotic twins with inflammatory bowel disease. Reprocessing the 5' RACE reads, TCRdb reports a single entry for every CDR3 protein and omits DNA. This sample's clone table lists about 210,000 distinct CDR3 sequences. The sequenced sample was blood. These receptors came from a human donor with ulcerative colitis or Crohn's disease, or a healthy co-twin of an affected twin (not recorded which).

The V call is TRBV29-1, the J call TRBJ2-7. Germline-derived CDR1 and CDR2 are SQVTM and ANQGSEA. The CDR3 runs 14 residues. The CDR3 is CSVEDPVSSYEQYF.

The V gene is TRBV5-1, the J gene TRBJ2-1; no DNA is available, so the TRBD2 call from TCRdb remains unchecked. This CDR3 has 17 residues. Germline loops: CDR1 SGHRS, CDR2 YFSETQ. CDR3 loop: CASSFRLAGGTYNEQFF. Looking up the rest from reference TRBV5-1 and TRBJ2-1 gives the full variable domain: KAGVTQTPRYLIKTRGQQVTLSCSPISGHRSVSWYQQTPGQGLQFLFEYFSETQRNKGNFPGRFSGRQFSNSRSEMNVSTLELGDSALYLCASSFRLAGGTYNEQFFGPGTRLTVL.

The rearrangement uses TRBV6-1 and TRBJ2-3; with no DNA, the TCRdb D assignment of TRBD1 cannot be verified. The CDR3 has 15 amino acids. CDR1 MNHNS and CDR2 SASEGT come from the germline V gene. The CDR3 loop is CASRRQGAGTDTQYF.

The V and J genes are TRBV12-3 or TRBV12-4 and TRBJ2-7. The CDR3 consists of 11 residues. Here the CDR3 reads CASSFFGEQYF.

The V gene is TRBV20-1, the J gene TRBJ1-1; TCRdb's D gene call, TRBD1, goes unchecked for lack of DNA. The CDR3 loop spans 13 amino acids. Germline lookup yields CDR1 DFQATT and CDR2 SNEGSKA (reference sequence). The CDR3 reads CSARTGQLREAFF.

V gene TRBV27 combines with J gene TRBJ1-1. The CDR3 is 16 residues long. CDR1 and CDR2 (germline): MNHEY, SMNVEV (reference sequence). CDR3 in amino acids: CASSAWGTSRWTEAFF.

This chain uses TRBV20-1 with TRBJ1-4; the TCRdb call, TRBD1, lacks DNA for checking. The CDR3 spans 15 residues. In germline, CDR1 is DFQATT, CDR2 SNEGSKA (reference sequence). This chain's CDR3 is CSASLVALGAEKLFF.

The CDR3 protein is CSAGQGIREKLFF. The chain recombines TRBV29-1 with TRBJ1-4; without DNA, the TCRdb call of TRBD1 cannot be checked. The CDR3 spans 13 residues. Germline-derived CDR1 and CDR2 are SQVTM and ANQGSEA. Drawing the rest from reference TRBV29-1 and TRBJ1-4, the complete variable domain is SAVISQKPSRDICQRGTSLTIQCQVDSQVTMMFWYRQQPGQSLTLIATANQGSEATYESGFVIDKFPISRPNLTFSTLTVSNMSPEDSSIYLCSAGQGIREKLFFGSGTQLSVL.

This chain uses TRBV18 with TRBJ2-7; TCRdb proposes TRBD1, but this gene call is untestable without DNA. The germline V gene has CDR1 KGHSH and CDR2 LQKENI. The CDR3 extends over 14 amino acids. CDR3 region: CASSPRDRGHEQYF. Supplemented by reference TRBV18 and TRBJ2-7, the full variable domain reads NAGVMQNPRHLVRRRGQEARLRCSPMKGHSHVYWYRQLPEEGLKFMVYLQKENIIDESGMPKERFSAEFPKEGPSILRIQQVVRGDSAAYFCASSPRDRGHEQYFGPGTRLTVT.

CDR3 loop: CSAPRRRESDTQYF. This rearrangement joins TRBV20-1 to TRBJ2-3; TCRdb's D call, TRBD2, is unchecked because there is no DNA. This CDR3 has 14 amino acids. The germline V gene encodes CDR1 DFQATT and CDR2 SNEGSKA (reference sequence).

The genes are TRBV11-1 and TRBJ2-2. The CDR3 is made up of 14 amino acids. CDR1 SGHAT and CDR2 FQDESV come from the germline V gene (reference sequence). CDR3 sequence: CASSKTFSTGELFF.

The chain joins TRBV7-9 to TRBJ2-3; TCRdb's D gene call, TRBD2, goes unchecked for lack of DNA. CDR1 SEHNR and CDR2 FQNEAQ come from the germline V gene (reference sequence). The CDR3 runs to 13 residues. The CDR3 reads CAITGGATDTQYF.

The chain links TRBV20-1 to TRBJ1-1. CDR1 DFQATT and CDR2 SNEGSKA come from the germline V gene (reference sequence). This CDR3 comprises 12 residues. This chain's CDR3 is CSARGWDPEAFF.

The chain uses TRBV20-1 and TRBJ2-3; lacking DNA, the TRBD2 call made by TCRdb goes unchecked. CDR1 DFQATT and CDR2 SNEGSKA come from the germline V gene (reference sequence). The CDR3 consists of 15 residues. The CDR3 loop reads CSAPAGLAGGNTQYF.

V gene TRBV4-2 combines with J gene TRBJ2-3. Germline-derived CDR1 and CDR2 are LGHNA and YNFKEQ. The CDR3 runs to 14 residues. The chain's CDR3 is CASSPLEVSDTQYF.

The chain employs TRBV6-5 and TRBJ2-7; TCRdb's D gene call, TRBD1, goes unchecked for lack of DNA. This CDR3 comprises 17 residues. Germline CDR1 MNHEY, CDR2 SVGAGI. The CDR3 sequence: CASSYRFLRQGHYEQYF.

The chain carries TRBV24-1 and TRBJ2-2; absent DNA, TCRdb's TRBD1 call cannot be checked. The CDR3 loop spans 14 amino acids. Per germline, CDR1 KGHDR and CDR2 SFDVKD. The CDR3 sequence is CATAGQGSTGELFF.

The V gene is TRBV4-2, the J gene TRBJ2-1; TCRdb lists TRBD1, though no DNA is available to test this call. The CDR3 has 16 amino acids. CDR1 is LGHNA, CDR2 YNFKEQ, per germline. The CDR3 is CASSQETGAWINEQFF.

The CDR3 is CASSLEGTNYGYTF. This chain connects TRBV5-1 to TRBJ1-2; TCRdb designates TRBD1, a call that cannot be tested without DNA. CDR1 and CDR2 from the germline V gene are SGHRS and YFSETQ. The CDR3 loop spans 14 amino acids.

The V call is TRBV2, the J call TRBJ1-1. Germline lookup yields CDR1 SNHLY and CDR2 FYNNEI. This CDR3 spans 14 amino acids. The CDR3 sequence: CASIGGGLNTEAFF.

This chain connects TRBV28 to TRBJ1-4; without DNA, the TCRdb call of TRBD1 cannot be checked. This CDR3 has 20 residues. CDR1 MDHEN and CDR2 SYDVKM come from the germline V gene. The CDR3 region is CASSFPSSRGAYLFNEKLFF.

CDR3 residues: CASSSDALGYTF. The chain recombines TRBV6-5 with TRBJ1-2. The CDR3 runs to 12 residues. CDR1 and CDR2 (germline): MNHEY, SVGAGI.

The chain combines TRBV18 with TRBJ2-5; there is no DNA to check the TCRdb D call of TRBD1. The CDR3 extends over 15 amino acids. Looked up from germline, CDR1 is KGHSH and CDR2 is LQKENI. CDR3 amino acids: CASSRTTGGQETQYF.

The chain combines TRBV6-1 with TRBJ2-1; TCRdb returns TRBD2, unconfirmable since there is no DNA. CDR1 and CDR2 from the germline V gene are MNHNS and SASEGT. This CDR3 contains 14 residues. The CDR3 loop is CASSRGIAYNEQFF.

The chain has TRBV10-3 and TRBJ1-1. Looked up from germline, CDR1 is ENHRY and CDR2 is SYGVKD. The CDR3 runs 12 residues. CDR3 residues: CAIGTLGPEAFF.